The 4 T cell receptor beta chains given below trace back to one sample, sequenced in a study of cytomegalovirus exposure and HLA in healthy donors. The PCR made use of 60 Vbeta and 13 Jbeta primers. The table came from immunoSEQ multiplex PCR; TCRdb's copy has only in-frame clones and leaves some out. This table has about 100,000 clones, roughly 71% appearing once. Sequencing used PBMCs. The receptor source for this set is a man aged 40-50 years in good health and CMV-seropositive.

The CDR3 loop is CASSNHALAGQETQYF. As DNA, the CDR3 is TGTGCCAGCAGCAACCACGCACTAGCGGGGCAAGAGACCCAGTACTTC. The V and J genes are TRBV11-2 and TRBJ2-5; TRBD2 aligns across 10 bases. Trimming took 5 bases from V and 2 from J; bases not matched to a gene: 8. The CDR3 consists of 16 residues. CDR1 is SGHAT and CDR2 is FQNNGV in the germline V gene.

This clone turned up a few times. The chain joins TRBV2 to TRBJ1-1; 7 bases match TRBD1. The junction had 6 bases not matched to a gene; V was cut back by 2 bases and J by 3 bases. Germline V gene data show CDR1 as SNHLY and CDR2 as FYNNEI. The CDR3 totals 15 residues. CDR3 sequence reads: CASSEPTGWDTEAFF. The CDR3 nucleotides are TGTGCCAGCAGTGAACCGACAGGGTGGGACACTGAAGCTTTCTTT.

This clone was observed a single time. V usage is TRBV4-3 and J usage is TRBJ1-4, with 7 bases that match TRBD1. The CDR3 is 17 residues long. After removal of 2 bases from V and 1 base from J, the junction contained 7 bases not matched to a gene. Germline-derived CDR1 and CDR2 are LGHNA and YSLEER. Here the CDR3 reads CASSQTIDRETNEKLFF. CDR3 sequence (DNA): TGCGCCAGCAGCCAAACCATCGACAGGGAAACTAATGAAAAACTGTTTTTT.

This clone was observed a handful of times. This chain uses TRBV9 with TRBJ1-1; the D gene is possibly TRBD1 (5 bases). CDR3 length: 14 amino acids. V was cut by 4 bases and J by 4 bases, with 14 bases left in between. Per the germline V gene, CDR1 is SGDLS and CDR2 is YYNGEE. The CDR3 loop is CASSPRAGATEAFF. CDR3 nucleotide sequence: TGTGCCAGCAGCCCCCGCGCTGGGGCCACTGAAGCTTTCTTT.